The 21 T cell receptor beta chains in this list originate from one sample, sequenced in a study of T cell responses to AZD1222 COVID-19 vaccine. Assay used: immunoSEQ multiplex PCR; TCRdb lists only in-frame clones, some missing. The table shows tens of thousands of clones, with roughly nine tenths occurring only once. Sequenced here: peripheral blood, sampled 28 days after the second AZD1222 dose. Receptors were obtained from an adult who received the AZD1222 COVID-19 vaccine.

This clone was seen just once. This chain links TRBV19 with TRBJ2-7; D is possibly TRBD2 (5 bases). Trimming stripped 6 bases from V and 0 bases from J, with 18 bases between. This CDR3 region has 16 residues. Germline values: CDR1 LNHDA, CDR2 SQIVND (reference sequence). CDR3 sequence (DNA): TGTGCCAGTAGCCCAAGGTCGGCAGGACTCTCCTACGAGCAGTACTTC. This encodes CASSPRSAGLSYEQYF.

V is TRBV4-2 and J is TRBJ2-7; 12 bases agree with TRBD2. V was pared by 3 bases and J by 4 bases, with 7 bases of the junction left unmatched. CDR1 is LGHNA and CDR2 is YNFKEQ in the germline V gene. The CDR3 has 16 residues. CDR3 nucleotide sequence: TGTGCCAGCAGCCAGTTGACTAGCGGGGGCTCATACGAGCAGTACTTC. This gives the protein CASSQLTSGGSYEQYF.

The V and J genes are TRBV5-1 and TRBJ2-1; D call uncertain. V lost 4 bases and J 5 bases, leaving 16 bases between the germline ends. CDR1 is SGHRS, CDR2 YFSETQ, per germline. The CDR3 consists of 15 residues. CDR3 DNA: TGCGCCAGCAGCCGAGACGGAGACGCGAACAATGAGCAGTTCTTC. It encodes CASSRDGDANNEQFF.

The chain's CDR3 is CASSLFWTGTSTDTQYF. The DNA of the CDR3 is TGTGCCAGCAGTTTATTTTGGACAGGAACTAGCACAGATACGCAGTATTTT. This rearrangement joins TRBV27 to TRBJ2-3, with TRBD1 matching over 7 bases. Germline-derived CDR1 and CDR2 are MNHEY and SMNVEV (reference sequence). The CDR3 spans 17 residues. The V and J ends lost 1 base and 0 bases, in that order; junction bases with no gene match: 7.

V is TRBV6-5 and J is TRBJ1-2; D call uncertain. Germline CDR1 and CDR2: MNHEY and SVGAGI. V was clipped by 2 bases and J by 3 bases, with 4 bases between them. This CDR3 is 12 amino acids long. The CDR3 sequence: CASSYGDYGYTF. The CDR3 DNA follows: TGTGCCAGCAGTTACGGGGACTATGGCTACACCTTC.

The chain carries TRBV10-3 and TRBJ2-3; no clear D gene. V shed 3 bases and J shed 2 bases, with 12 bases lying between them. The CDR3 loop spans 15 amino acids. Germline loops: CDR1 ENHRY, CDR2 SYGVKD. The CDR3 region is CAISESVFPTDTQYF. The CDR3 DNA is TGTGCCATCAGTGAATCTGTCTTCCCCACAGATACGCAGTATTTT.

The chain joins TRBV30 to TRBJ1-6, with 12 bases fitting TRBD1. The CDR3 has 17 amino acids. V gave up 4 bases and J gave up 3 bases; unmatched junction bases: 7. The germline gives CDR1 GTSNPN, CDR2 SVGIG (reference sequence). Written as DNA, the CDR3 is TGTGCCTGGACCCCCGGGACAGGGGGCTTCTATAATTCACCCCTCCACTTT. Translating it yields CAWTPGTGGFYNSPLHF.

The V gene is TRBV19, the J gene TRBJ1-5, with D unresolved. CDR3 length: 13 residues. Germline CDR1 and CDR2: LNHDA and SQIVND (reference sequence). Trimming removed 3 bases from V and 4 bases from J, with 7 bases in between. The CDR3 sequence is CASSMAPNQPQHF. The DNA for the CDR3 is TGTGCCAGTAGTATGGCCCCTAATCAGCCCCAGCATTTT.

The chain recombines TRBV7-9 with TRBJ2-7; D gene unclear. With 4 bases removed from V and 3 bases from J, the gap between germline ends came to 13 bases. Looked up from germline, CDR1 is SEHNR and CDR2 is FQNEAQ (reference sequence). The CDR3 runs to 14 residues. CDR3 protein: CASSSKESIYEQYF. The CDR3 nucleotides read TGTGCCAGCAGCTCAAAAGAATCGATCTACGAGCAGTACTTC.

The chain recombines TRBV6-5 with TRBJ1-5; tentative D call: TRBD1 (6 bases). The CDR3 contains 13 residues. The germline V gene has CDR1 MNHEY and CDR2 SVGAGI. The V end lost 6 bases, the J end lost 3 bases, and 9 bases lay between the germline ends. CDR3 sequence reads: CASRGQLNQPQHF. CDR3 DNA sequence: TGTGCCAGCAGAGGACAGCTCAATCAGCCCCAGCATTTT.

V gene TRBV28 combines with J gene TRBJ2-5; unclear D gene. The germline CDR1 and CDR2 sequences are MDHEN and SYDVKM. CDR3 length: 11 amino acids. Trimming took off 1 base at V and 4 bases at J, with 1 base between the two ends. This CDR3 is CASSLLETQYF. CDR3 coding DNA: TGTGCCAGCAGTTTATTAGAGACCCAGTACTTC.

The genes are TRBV10-3 and TRBJ2-7; D gene ambiguous. Germline V gene lookup returns CDR1 ENHRY and CDR2 SYGVKD. The CDR3 runs 12 residues. The germline V and J ends were trimmed by 2 bases and 2 bases, with 4 bases remaining between them. CDR3 in DNA: TGTGCCATCAGTGAGGGTCCCTACGAGCAGTACTTC. Its protein product is CAISEGPYEQYF.

The V gene is TRBV5-1, the J gene TRBJ2-7; TRBD2 might be the D (5 bases). CDR3 length: 13 amino acids. V was shortened by 5 bases and J by 1 base, with 10 bases between the two germline ends. CDR1 is SGHRS and CDR2 is YFSETQ in the germline V gene. CDR3 sequence reads: CASSEGRSYEQYF. CDR3 sequence (DNA): TGCGCCAGCAGTGAGGGTAGGTCCTACGAGCAGTACTTC.

The genes are TRBV11-1 and TRBJ2-2, with TRBD1 as a possible D gene (6 bases). Germline V gene lookup returns CDR1 SGHAT and CDR2 FQDESV (reference sequence). V was pared by 0 bases and J by 5 bases, with 10 bases between. The CDR3 sequence is 15 residues long. For the CDR3, the DNA is TGTGCCAGCAGCTTAGCGGACAGAAGGACCGGGGAGCTGTTTTTT. This gives the protein CASSLADRRTGELFF.

This chain uses TRBV5-5 with TRBJ1-6; TRBD1 matches at 7 bases. Looked up from germline, CDR1 is SGHKS and CDR2 is YYEKEE (reference sequence). CDR3 length: 16 residues. Trimming at V came to 0 bases and at J to 7 bases, leaving 7 bases not matched to a gene. The DNA for the CDR3 is TGTGCCAGCAGCTTGGTACCGCCACAGGGGAATTCACCCCTCCACTTT. It is translated as CASSLVPPQGNSPLHF.

This rearrangement joins TRBV3-1 (or the pseudogene TRBV3-2) to TRBJ1-6; D is perhaps TRBD1 (5 bases). This CDR3 region has 14 residues. V was trimmed by 1 base and J by 10 bases, leaving 11 bases between them. CDR1 is LGHDT, CDR2 YNNKEL, per germline (reference sequence). DNA for the CDR3: TGTGCCAGCAGCCAAGCAGGGTGGGACTCACCCCTCCACTTT. It encodes CASSQAGWDSPLHF.

This chain links TRBV19 with TRBJ1-2; D is ambiguous. The germline V gene has CDR1 LNHDA and CDR2 SQIVND (reference sequence). Trimming stripped 4 bases from V and 2 bases from J, with 11 bases between. The CDR3 consists of 14 residues. The CDR3 loop reads CASSTGPGNYGYTF. The CDR3 nucleotides read TGTGCCAGTAGTACTGGTCCGGGAAACTATGGCTACACCTTC.

CDR3 coding DNA: TGTGCCAGCAGTTCAGGATGGGGGAGCACTGAAGCTTTCTTT. It translates to CASSSGWGSTEAFF. The chain has TRBV28 and TRBJ1-1; D might be TRBD1 (5 bases). This CDR3 spans 14 amino acids. The germline V gene has CDR1 MDHEN and CDR2 SYDVKM. V was trimmed by 4 bases and J by 4 bases, leaving 13 bases between them.

V is TRBV7-8 and J is TRBJ1-2; TRBD1 matches at 9 bases. In germline, CDR1 is SGHVS, CDR2 FQNEAQ. The CDR3 totals 16 residues. The junction had 10 bases not matched to a gene; V was cut back by 4 bases and J by 4 bases. The CDR3 DNA reads TGTGCCAGCAGCTCTAATACCGGGACAGGGACCTATGGCTACACCTTC. Translated: CASSSNTGTGTYGYTF. Filled out from reference TRBV7-8 and TRBJ1-2, the complete variable domain reads GAGVSQSPRYKVAKRGQDVALRCDPISGHVSLFWYQQALGQGPEFLTYFQNEAQLDKSGLPSDRFFAERPEGSVSTLKIQRTQQEDSAVYLCASSSNTGTGTYGYTFGSGTRLTVV.

The chain recombines TRBV28 with TRBJ2-7, with 10 positions matching TRBD1. The CDR3 is 12 amino acids. The ends lost 6 bases at V and 6 bases at J; junction bases unmatched: 2. Germline CDR1 and CDR2: MDHEN and SYDVKM. The CDR3 sequence: CASRRQGAEQYF. CDR3 nucleotide sequence: TGTGCCAGCAGAAGACAGGGGGCCGAGCAGTACTTC.

The V call is TRBV2, the J call TRBJ2-3; no definite D call. The CDR3 is 11 amino acids. CDR1 SNHLY and CDR2 FYNNEI come from the germline V gene. V lost 4 bases, J lost 6 bases, and 5 bases lay in between. The CDR3, as DNA: TGTGCCAGCAGTGTTCTGGATACGCAGTATTTT. This codes for CASSVLDTQYF.